A single sample gave rise to the 15 T cell receptor beta chains below, sequenced in a study of blood T cell repertoires in COVID-19. Data came from immunoSEQ multiplex PCR; TCRdb stores just in-frame clones and leaves some out. The table shows hundreds of thousands of clones, with roughly 83% occurring only once. Sequencing was carried out using PBMCs or T cells enriched from blood (not recorded which). The receptors derive from a woman aged 50 to 60 who had recovered from COVID-19.

The V and J genes are TRBV4-1 and TRBJ2-7; 7 nucleotides agree with TRBD2. Germline V lookup: CDR1 MGHRA, CDR2 YSYEKL. V dropped 4 bases and J dropped 2; count of bases not matched to a gene: 8. There are 15 residues in the CDR3. The CDR3 protein is CASSLTSGTTYEQYF. The CDR3 coding sequence is TGCGCCAGCAGCCTGACCAGCGGGACTACCTACGAGCAGTACTTC.

Only one count was recorded for this clone. The CDR3 sequence is CASQGGNTEAFF. As DNA, the CDR3 is TGTGCCAGCCAGGGGGGGAACACTGAAGCTTTCTTT. This chain uses TRBV28 with TRBJ1-1; 7 nucleotides match TRBD1. The CDR3 has 12 amino acids. The ends lost 8 bases at V and 1 base at J; junction bases unmatched: 1. Germline lookup yields CDR1 MDHEN and CDR2 SYDVKM.

The genes are TRBV7-3 and TRBJ2-6; tentatively, D is TRBD2 (6 bases). CDR3 length: 16 amino acids. The germline gives CDR1 SGHTA, CDR2 FQGTGA. V shed 2 bases and J shed 1 base, with 9 bases lying between them. The CDR3 is CASSLGGESGANVLTF. CDR3 coding DNA: TGTGCCAGCAGCTTAGGAGGGGAGTCTGGGGCCAACGTCCTGACTTTC.

This rearrangement joins TRBV5-1 to TRBJ2-1, with 8 bases that match TRBD1. Germline V CDR1 and CDR2: SGHRS, YFSETQ. This CDR3 spans 15 amino acids. V lost 2 bases to trimming and J lost 0 bases; unmatched junction nucleotides: 1. The DNA for the CDR3 is TGCGCCAGCAGCTTAGGACAGGGCTCCTACAATGAGCAGTTCTTC. Encoded protein: CASSLGQGSYNEQFF.

The J gene is TRBJ2-2, the V gene TRBV18, with 10 bases identical to TRBD1. Losses at the gene ends were 8 bases for V and 6 bases for J; bases not matched to a gene: 6. Germline CDR1 and CDR2: KGHSH and LQKENI. This CDR3 is built from 14 residues. CDR3 bases: TGTGCCAGCGTAAGGGACAGGGGATCCGGGGAGCTGTTTTTT. This encodes CASVRDRGSGELFF. Complete variable domain (other parts from reference TRBV18 and TRBJ2-2): NAGVMQNPRHLVRRRGQEARLRCSPMKGHSHVYWYRQLPEEGLKFMVYLQKENIIDESGMPKERFSAEFPKEGPSILRIQQVVRGDSAAYFCASVRDRGSGELFFGEGSRLTVL.

This chain uses TRBV19 with TRBJ2-2; 7 bases are shared with TRBD2. V was pared by 6 bases and J by 4 bases, with 8 bases of the junction left unmatched. Germline lookup yields CDR1 LNHDA and CDR2 SQIVND (reference sequence). This CDR3 comprises 15 residues. CDR3 protein: CASRRAGTGTGELFF. The CDR3 nucleotides read TGTGCCAGTAGGCGAGCGGGGACGGGCACCGGGGAGCTGTTTTTT.

The chain has TRBV11-3 and TRBJ1-6; D possibly corresponds to TRBD1 (6 bases). V dropped 3 bases and J dropped 6 bases, with 24 bases sitting between them. CDR3 size: 19 residues. Germline CDR1 SGHNT, CDR2 YENEEA. The chain's CDR3 is CASSFRRRGGFAPNSPLHF. In DNA form, the CDR3 reads TGTGCCAGCAGCTTCCGGAGGCGGGGGGGCTTCGCCCCTAATTCACCCCTCCACTTT.

V is TRBV7-2 and J is TRBJ1-1, with D perhaps TRBD1 (6 bases). This CDR3 spans 12 amino acids. Looked up from germline, CDR1 is SGHTA and CDR2 is FQGNSA. The V end lost 5 bases, the J end lost 6 bases, and 10 bases lay between the germline ends. CDR3 nucleotides: TGTGCCAGCAGCCCGTACAGGGCTGAAGCTTTCTTT. Residues: CASSPYRAEAFF.

V is TRBV28 and J is TRBJ1-5; D unclear. Germline V gene lookup returns CDR1 MDHEN and CDR2 SYDVKM. CDR3 size: 14 residues. V was cut by 3 bases and J by 6 bases, with 12 bases left in between. The CDR3 bases are TGTGCCAGCAGTTTTGGCGGGATCGGTCAGCCCCAGCATTTT. Protein: CASSFGGIGQPQHF. The full variable domain, its missing parts supplied by reference TRBV28 and TRBJ1-5, is DVKVTQSSRYLVKRTGEKVFLECVQDMDHENMFWYRQDPGLGLRLIYFSYDVKMKEKGDIPEGYSVSREKKERFSLILESASTNQTSMYLCASSFGGIGQPQHFGDGTRLSIL.

The CDR3, as DNA: TGCGCCAGCCGAAAATCGGGGGGAGCACAAGAGACCCAGTACTTC. Translation gives CASRKSGGAQETQYF. The rearrangement uses TRBV5-1 and TRBJ2-5; 7 positions match TRBD2. Germline V CDR1 and CDR2: SGHRS, YFSETQ. The CDR3 spans 15 residues. The V segment lost 7 bases and the J segment 2 bases; nucleotides outside the gene matches: 11.

This chain joins TRBV19 and TRBJ1-2; no reliable D call. V lost 8 bases, J lost 0 bases, and 13 bases lay in between. Per the germline V gene, CDR1 is LNHDA and CDR2 is SQIVND (reference sequence). The CDR3 has 14 residues. CDR3 residues: CASARRDSNYGYTF. CDR3 nucleotide sequence: TGTGCCAGTGCCCGACGAGACTCTAACTATGGCTACACCTTC.

The sample holds many counts of this clone. V and J are TRBV3-1 (or the pseudogene TRBV3-2) and TRBJ2-1; 9 bases match TRBD2. The CDR3 is made up of 13 amino acids. From germline, CDR1 is LGHDT and CDR2 YNNKEL (reference sequence). The J segment lost 13 bases and the V segment lost 1 base, leaving 5 bases of the junction unmatched. CDR3 in amino acids: CASSQVRGGTQFF. In nucleotides, the CDR3 is TGTGCCAGCAGCCAAGTGCGGGGGGGCACACAGTTCTTC.

Remarks on this clone: The sample holds other DNA sequences that translate to the same CDR3. J is TRBJ2-5 and V is TRBV7-2; D is undetermined. Trimming cost V 1 base and J 3 bases, with 6 bases left between them. The CDR3 contains 13 residues. Germline V gives CDR1 SGHTA, CDR2 FQGNSA. CDR3 coding DNA: TGTGCCAGCAGCTTAGGCAGAAAAGAGACCCAGTACTTC. It codes for CASSLGRKETQYF. Full variable domain (missing parts from reference TRBV7-2 and TRBJ2-5): GAGVSQSPSNKVTEKGKDVELRCDPISGHTALYWYRQSLGQGLEFLIYFQGNSAPDKSGLPSDRFSAERTGGSVSTLTIQRTQQEDSAVYLCASSLGRKETQYFGPGTRLLVL.

With respect to this clone: The sample holds other DNA sequences that translate to the same CDR3. This chain uses TRBV6-5 with TRBJ1-2, with TRBD1 as a possible D gene (6 bases). V was pared by 5 bases and J by 0 bases, with 7 bases between. The CDR3 runs to 13 residues. Germline-derived CDR1 and CDR2 are MNHEY and SVGAGI. The CDR3 coding sequence is TGTGCCAGCAGTCGGACAGCTAACTATGGCTACACCTTC. Translated: CASSRTANYGYTF.

CDR3 region: CASSRDRDTQYF. The DNA for the CDR3 is TGTGCCAGCAGTCGGGACAGGGATACGCAGTATTTT. The chain employs TRBV3-1 (or the pseudogene TRBV3-2) and TRBJ2-3; 8 bases map to TRBD1. Germline V gene sequence: CDR1 LGHDT, CDR2 YNNKEL (reference sequence). This CDR3 region has 12 residues. V trimming: 6 bases; J trimming: 6 bases; junction bases outside the gene matches: 2.